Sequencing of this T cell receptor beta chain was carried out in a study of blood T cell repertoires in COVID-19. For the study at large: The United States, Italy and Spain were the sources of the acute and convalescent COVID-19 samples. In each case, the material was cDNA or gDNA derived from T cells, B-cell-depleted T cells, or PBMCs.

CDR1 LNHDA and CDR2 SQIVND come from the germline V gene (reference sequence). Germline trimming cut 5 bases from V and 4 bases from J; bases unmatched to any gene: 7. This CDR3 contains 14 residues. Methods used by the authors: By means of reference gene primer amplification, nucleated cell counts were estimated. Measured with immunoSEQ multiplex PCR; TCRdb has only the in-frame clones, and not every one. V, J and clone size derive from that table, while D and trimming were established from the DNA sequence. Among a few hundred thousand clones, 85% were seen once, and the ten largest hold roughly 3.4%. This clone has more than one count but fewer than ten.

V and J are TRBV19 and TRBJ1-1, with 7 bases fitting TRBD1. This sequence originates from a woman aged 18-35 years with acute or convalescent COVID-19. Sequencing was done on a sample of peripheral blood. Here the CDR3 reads CASSLTGRSTEAFF. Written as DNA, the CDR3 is TGTGCCAGTAGTTTGACAGGGAGGAGCACTGAAGCTTTCTTT. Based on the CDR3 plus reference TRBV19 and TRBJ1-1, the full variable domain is DGGITQSPKYLFRKEGQNVTLSCEQNLNHDAMYWYRQDPGQGLRLIYYSQIVNDFQKGDIAEGYSVSREKKESFPLTVTSAQKNPTAFYLCASSLTGRSTEAFFGQGTRLTVV.